This TCR beta chain was recorded in a study of shared clonotypes between healthy human individuals. The CDR3 sequence is 14 residues long. V was trimmed by 5 bases and J by 5 bases, leaving 16 bases between them. The germline V gene has CDR1 SGHTS and CDR2 YDEGEE. The repertoire was sequenced with immunoSEQ multiplex PCR; TCRdb's copy has only in-frame clones and lacks some. Seen here are 1 million to 1.2 million clones, 77% observed once, and the top ten hold 0.89%. The sequenced material came from memory CD4+ T cells from PBMCs. The sample's subset: CD45RA-negative fraction. This receptor was taken from a man aged 18 to 30 in good health. Some clones in this sample may be carry-over from other donors' samples. The gene calls are TRBV5-8 and TRBJ1-2; D may be TRBD1 (6 bases). CDR3 coding DNA: TGTGCCAGCAGTCGATCCAGGGGTCCTTATGGCTACACCTTC. Its translation: CASSRSRGPYGYTF.